This T cell receptor beta chain is from a study of T-cell memory formation after mild COVID-19. The germline V gene encodes CDR1 SGHDN and CDR2 FVKESK. Trimming cost V 3 bases and J 5 bases, with 19 bases left between them. The CDR3 has 16 residues. Employing constant-segment primers, 5'RACE generated TCR alpha and TCR beta cDNA libraries bearing sample barcodes and UMIs. MiXCR was run by TCRdb on the 5' RACE reads, yielding one entry per CDR3 protein. Here the sample spans 250,000 or so distinct CDR3 sequences, roughly 10% being singletons. This clonotype was seen more than once but under ten times. The target antigen is unknown. The study's findings and limits: That cross-reactive memory joined was suggested by some responding clones appearing in pre-infection memory.

The specimen was PBMCs or a T cell subset sorted from them (not recorded which). V is TRBV14 and J is TRBJ2-5; perhaps TRBD1 as D (6 bases). The TCR sequence derives from a young man who had mild COVID-19 (a few samples of this study predate the infection). Cell type and time point are not known. CDR3 residues: CASSQRNTGLRETQYF. The CDR3 DNA follows: TGTGCCAGCAGCCAGCGAAATACAGGGTTGAGGGAGACCCAGTACTTC.